These 30 T cell receptor beta chains originate from one sample sequenced in a study of shared clonotypes between healthy human individuals. Generated by immunoSEQ multiplex PCR, the TCRdb table keeps only in-frame clones and is missing some. Among roughly 500,000 clones listed, 79% were seen once. The sequenced material came from PBMCs. The receptors come from a woman aged 40-49 years in good health. Some clones in this sample may be carry-over from other donors' samples.

This clone was found once. CDR3 bases: TGTGCCAGCAGTCTGAGCGAAATAAGGACTAGCGGGAGGGGCGGGGAGCTGTTTTTT. Its translation: CASSLSEIRTSGRGGELFF. The rearrangement uses TRBV2 and TRBJ2-2; 15 positions match TRBD2. From germline, CDR1 is SNHLY and CDR2 FYNNEI. V shed 5 bases, J shed 7 bases, and the junction held 14 bases outside the gene matches. The CDR3 runs to 19 residues.

The V and J genes are TRBV21-1 and TRBJ2-7; the table calls TRBD2, which could not be checked here. TRBV21-1 is a pseudogene. The CDR3 runs to 16 residues. The CDR3 sequence: CASSTPTSGRADEQYF. In nucleotides, the CDR3 is TGTGCCAGCAGCACCCCAACTAGCGGGAGGGCGGACGAGCAGTACTTC.

The CDR3 protein is CASSPRTAYQETQYF. Here the CDR3 DNA reads TGTGCCAGCAGCCCGCGGACGGCGTACCAAGAGACCCAGTACTTC. The V gene is TRBV7-2, the J gene TRBJ2-5; D gene uncertain. The V gene lost 5 bases and the J gene lost 0 bases, with 13 bases spanning the gap. Per germline, CDR1 SGHTA and CDR2 FQGNSA. This CDR3 is built from 15 residues.

The chain combines TRBV10-1 with TRBJ2-7, with D uncertain. This CDR3 spans 13 amino acids. CDR1 WNHNN and CDR2 SYGVQD come from the germline V gene (reference sequence). V was shortened by 2 bases and J by 3 bases, with 8 bases between the two germline ends. In DNA form, the CDR3 reads TGCGCCAGCAGTGAGGGGCTAAACTACGAGCAGTACTTC. Its protein is CASSEGLNYEQYF.

The genes are TRBV28 and TRBJ1-4; no clear D gene. The CDR3 has 16 amino acids. Germline CDR1 MDHEN, CDR2 SYDVKM. Between the trimmed V and J ends, which lost 5 bases and 4 bases, there was a span of 17 bases. The CDR3 DNA is TGTGCCAGCAGTCCGCCCATGGGCGGCGTTAATGAAAAACTGTTTTTT. It encodes CASSPPMGGVNEKLFF.

This clone appeared a few times. The gene calls are TRBV27 and TRBJ1-2; D possibly corresponds to TRBD1 (5 bases). This CDR3 is 13 amino acids long. Germline loops: CDR1 MNHEY, CDR2 SMNVEV (reference sequence). V dropped 2 bases and J dropped 8 bases, with 12 bases sitting between them. CDR3 protein: CASSLQGGPGYTF. The CDR3 DNA is TGTGCCAGCAGTTTACAGGGCGGCCCAGGCTACACCTTC.

The rearrangement joins TRBV7-9 to TRBJ2-1; 10 bases fit TRBD2. CDR1 SEHNR and CDR2 FQNEAQ come from the germline V gene (reference sequence). The CDR3 is 17 amino acids. V trimming: 1 base; J trimming: 5 bases; junction bases outside the gene matches: 8. CDR3: CASSLGTSGSGDNEQFF. The CDR3 DNA is TGTGCCAGCAGCTTAGGGACTAGCGGTTCCGGCGACAATGAGCAGTTCTTC.

V usage is TRBV14 and J usage is TRBJ2-1; D may be TRBD2 (5 bases). Between the trimmed V and J ends, which lost 0 bases and 4 bases, there was a span of 10 bases. Germline V gives CDR1 SGHDN, CDR2 FVKESK. This CDR3 region has 15 residues. CDR3 in amino acids: CASSQEFGLYNEQFF. CDR3 coding DNA: TGTGCCAGCAGCCAAGAATTTGGACTGTACAATGAGCAGTTCTTC.

This clone was detected once. The gene calls are TRBV27 and TRBJ2-7, with TRBD1 matching over 8 bases. The germline gives CDR1 MNHEY, CDR2 SMNVEV (reference sequence). This CDR3 contains 19 residues. V lost 2 bases, J lost 5 bases, and 20 bases stayed unmatched. CDR3 protein: CASSLGPPDLKGQANEQYF. The CDR3 nucleotides read TGTGCCAGCAGTTTAGGTCCGCCCGACCTAAAGGGACAGGCTAACGAGCAGTACTTC.

V usage is TRBV28 and J usage is TRBJ2-7; possibly TRBD1 or TRBD2 for D (5 bases each). CDR3 size: 16 residues. CDR1 and CDR2 from the germline V gene are MDHEN and SYDVKM. Deletions cut 3 bases from V and 1 base from J, with 16 bases between. This CDR3 is CASSFLVFGASYEQYF. In nucleotides, the CDR3 is TGTGCCAGCAGTTTTCTGGTCTTCGGGGCGTCCTACGAGCAGTACTTC.

A remark on this clone: Germline and junction disagree at one end, which may indicate a read error. This rearrangement joins TRBV7-7 to TRBJ2-2, with TRBD1 identical over 7 bases. The CDR3 runs 16 residues. Germline V lookup: CDR1 SSHAT, CDR2 FNYEAQ (reference sequence). The CDR3 protein is CASSPTGTVNTGELFF. CDR3 DNA: TGTGCTAGCAGCCCCACCGGGACAGTGAACACCGGGGAGCTGTTTTTT.

The genes are TRBV5-1 and TRBJ1-2; 10 bases agree with TRBD1. With V trimmed by 6 bases and J by 1 base, 12 bases remained unmatched. CDR3 length: 17 residues. CDR1 is SGHRS, CDR2 YFSETQ, per germline. Written as DNA, the CDR3 is TGCGCCAGCACCCTCCAGGGACAGGGGATCGGTAACTATGGCTACACCTTC. The encoded protein is CASTLQGQGIGNYGYTF.

The chain has TRBV7-9 and TRBJ1-1, with 7 bases that match TRBD1. The CDR3 totals 15 residues. Germline values: CDR1 SEHNR, CDR2 FQNEAQ (reference sequence). V was clipped by 3 bases and J by 4 bases; unmatched bases: 8. CDR3: CASSLATGFGTEAFF. The CDR3 coding sequence is TGTGCCAGCAGCTTGGCGACAGGGTTCGGCACTGAAGCTTTCTTT.

The gene calls are TRBV5-1 and TRBJ2-3; perhaps TRBD1 as D (5 bases). The V and J ends lost 0 bases and 2 bases respectively, with 13 bases between them. Per germline, CDR1 SGHRS and CDR2 YFSETQ. The CDR3 length is 16 residues. The CDR3 sequence: CASSLDTGYITDTQYF. CDR3 nucleotides: TGCGCCAGCAGCTTGGATACAGGCTACATCACAGATACGCAGTATTTT. The full variable domain, in which reference TRBV5-1 and TRBJ2-3 provide the parts outside the CDR3, is KAGVTQTPRYLIKTRGQQVTLSCSPISGHRSVSWYQQTPGQGLQFLFEYFSETQRNKGNFPGRFSGRQFSNSRSEMNVSTLELGDSALYLCASSLDTGYITDTQYFGPGTRLTVL.

V usage is TRBV7-2 and J usage is TRBJ2-6; unclear D gene. Trimming took off 3 bases at V and 1 base at J, with 19 bases between the two ends. The CDR3 contains 19 residues. CDR1 and CDR2 from the germline V gene are SGHTA and FQGNSA. CDR3 residues: CASSFAGHTSWSGANVLTF. The CDR3 DNA is TGTGCCAGCAGCTTCGCCGGGCATACCTCGTGGTCTGGGGCCAACGTCCTGACTTTC.

This sequence joins TRBV30 and TRBJ1-2, with 10 nucleotides matching TRBD1. V was pared by 1 base and J by 7 bases, with 6 bases of the junction left unmatched. Per germline, CDR1 GTSNPN and CDR2 SVGIG (reference sequence). This CDR3 has 14 residues. Here the CDR3 DNA reads TGTGCCTGGAGTGGGACAGGGGGTCTAGTTGGCTACACCTTC. Amino acid sequence: CAWSGTGGLVGYTF.

In the case of this clone: Other nucleotide sequences from this sample produce the same CDR3. The chain couples TRBV28 to TRBJ2-2; D is unclear. V was trimmed by 6 bases and J by 5 bases, leaving 7 bases between them. The V gene's germline CDR1 is MDHEN and CDR2 SYDVKM. The CDR3 totals 12 residues. The CDR3 here is CASRLATGELFF. The CDR3 region has the DNA TGTGCCAGCAGGTTGGCGACCGGGGAGCTGTTTTTT.

In its sample, this clone was seen a few times. The chain has TRBV27 and TRBJ1-2; tentatively, D is TRBD1 (6 bases). V was shortened by 3 bases and J by 8 bases, with 10 bases between the two germline ends. This CDR3 is 12 amino acids long. The germline V gene has CDR1 MNHEY and CDR2 SMNVEV (reference sequence). CDR3 coding DNA: TGTGCCAGCAGTTTTCGGGGGGGCGGCTACACCTTC. Protein product: CASSFRGGGYTF.

The chain couples TRBV5-1 to TRBJ1-5, with D unclear. The CDR3 runs to 15 residues. In germline, CDR1 is SGHRS, CDR2 YFSETQ. Deletions cut 0 bases from V and 0 bases from J, with 7 bases between. The CDR3 bases are TGCGCCAGCAGCTTGGAAGGCGATAGCAATCAGCCCCAGCATTTT. Its translation is CASSLEGDSNQPQHF. Together with reference TRBV5-1 and TRBJ1-5, the CDR3 gives the full variable domain: KAGVTQTPRYLIKTRGQQVTLSCSPISGHRSVSWYQQTPGQGLQFLFEYFSETQRNKGNFPGRFSGRQFSNSRSEMNVSTLELGDSALYLCASSLEGDSNQPQHFGDGTRLSIL.

This clone has just a few counts. V gene TRBV11-2 combines with J gene TRBJ2-3; 7 nucleotides line up with TRBD2. Germline V gene data show CDR1 as SGHAT and CDR2 as FQNNGV. The V segment lost 1 base and the J segment 7 bases; nucleotides outside the gene matches: 5. The CDR3 covers 14 residues. The CDR3 region has the DNA TGTGCCAGCAGCTTAGCCGGGACTACGCATACGCAGTATTTT. Translated: CASSLAGTTHTQYF.

The chain links TRBV28 to TRBJ2-3, with D unclear. There are 14 residues in the CDR3. V was trimmed by 3 bases and J by 2 bases, leaving 9 bases between them. Germline V gene sequence: CDR1 MDHEN, CDR2 SYDVKM. CDR3 nucleotide sequence: TGTGCCAGCAGTTTCGGGCAGCCCACAGATACGCAGTATTTT. This gives the protein CASSFGQPTDTQYF.

The chain links TRBV28 to TRBJ2-3; 15 nucleotides agree with TRBD2. From germline, CDR1 is MDHEN and CDR2 SYDVKM. Trimming removed 4 bases from V and 3 bases from J; junction bases left unmatched: 14. The CDR3 covers 20 residues. The CDR3 bases are TGTGCCAGCAGTTCCGCCCACGGACTAGCGGGAGGGCCTGTGACAGATACGCAGTATTTT. This sequence encodes CASSSAHGLAGGPVTDTQYF.

The chain combines TRBV29-1 with TRBJ2-1; D is unresolved. The CDR3 spans 12 residues. Trimming left V 7 bases short and J 0 bases short, with 7 bases between. Per the germline V gene, CDR1 is SQVTM and CDR2 is ANQGSEA. In nucleotides, the CDR3 is TGCAGCGCTCGATCCTCCTACAATGAGCAGTTCTTC. It is translated as CSARSSYNEQFF.

J is TRBJ2-7 and V is TRBV6-1, with D maybe TRBD1 (6 bases). The CDR3 consists of 15 residues. V gave up 4 bases and J gave up 5 bases, with 18 bases separating them. Germline CDR1 reads MNHNS; CDR2 reads SASEGT. DNA of the CDR3: TGTGCCAGCAGTGCCCAAGTCGGGGACAAGAACGAGCAGTACTTC. Translation: CASSAQVGDKNEQYF.

The rearrangement links TRBV6-6 to TRBJ1-2; D is undetermined. CDR1 and CDR2 (germline): MNHNY, SVGAGI (reference sequence). Between the trimmed V and J ends, which lost 0 bases and 8 bases, there was a span of 10 bases. This CDR3 comprises 13 residues. CDR3 bases: TGTGCCAGCAGTTACTCGGCGGCAGACGGCTACACCTTC. It encodes CASSYSAADGYTF.

The V call is TRBV5-1, the J call TRBJ2-6, with unresolved D. Germline V gives CDR1 SGHRS, CDR2 YFSETQ. CDR3 length: 14 residues. The V end lost 2 bases, the J end lost 2 bases, and 5 bases lay between the germline ends. The DNA of the CDR3 is TGCGCCAGCAGCTTAGGGCCTGGGGCCAACGTCCTGACTTTC. Translation gives CASSLGPGANVLTF.

The chain recombines TRBV4-3 with TRBJ2-2; D is perhaps TRBD1 (6 bases). V shed 5 bases and J shed 4 bases, with 14 bases lying between them. Germline V gives CDR1 LGHNA, CDR2 YSLEER. The CDR3 runs to 15 residues. Here the CDR3 reads CASSRGRGSTGELFF. The CDR3 region has the DNA TGCGCCAGCAGCAGGGGGAGAGGGTCCACCGGGGAGCTGTTTTTT.

This chain links TRBV7-5 with TRBJ2-7; TRBD2, the table's D call, lacks a check against the DNA. TRBV7-5 is marked as a pseudogene. CDR3 length: 15 residues. Here the CDR3 reads CVRSSGLAGVFEQYF. The CDR3, as DNA: TGTGTCAGAAGCTCGGGACTAGCGGGAGTATTCGAGCAGTACTTC.

The chain has TRBV5-1 and TRBJ1-3; D uncertain. The CDR3 sequence is 15 residues long. The germline V gene has CDR1 SGHRS and CDR2 YFSETQ. Deletions cut 1 base from V and 0 bases from J, with 8 bases between. The CDR3 DNA reads TGCGCCAGCAGCTTGTCCTCAAGCTCTGGAAACACCATATATTTT. It codes for CASSLSSSSGNTIYF.

The chain uses TRBV5-4 and TRBJ2-7; D not certain. The CDR3 has 13 amino acids. Trimming stripped 9 bases from V and 0 bases from J, with 13 bases between. CDR1 is SGHNT, CDR2 YYREEE, per germline (reference sequence). The CDR3 here is CATVDGSSYEQYF. CDR3 nucleotides: TGTGCCACCGTCGACGGTAGCTCCTACGAGCAGTACTTC.